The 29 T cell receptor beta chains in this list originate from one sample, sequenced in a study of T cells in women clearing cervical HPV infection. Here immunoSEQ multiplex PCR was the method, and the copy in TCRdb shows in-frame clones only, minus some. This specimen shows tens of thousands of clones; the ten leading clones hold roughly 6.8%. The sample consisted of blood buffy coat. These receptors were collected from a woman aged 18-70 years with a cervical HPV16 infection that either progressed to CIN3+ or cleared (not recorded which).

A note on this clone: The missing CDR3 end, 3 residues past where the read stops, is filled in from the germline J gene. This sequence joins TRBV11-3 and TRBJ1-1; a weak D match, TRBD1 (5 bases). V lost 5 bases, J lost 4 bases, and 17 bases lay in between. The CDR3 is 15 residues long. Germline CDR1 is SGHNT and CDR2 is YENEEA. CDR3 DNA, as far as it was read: TGTGCCAGCAGCAAGGGGATCGGGATGGGCACTGAA. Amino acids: CASSKGIGMGTE. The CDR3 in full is CASSKGIGMGTEAFF.

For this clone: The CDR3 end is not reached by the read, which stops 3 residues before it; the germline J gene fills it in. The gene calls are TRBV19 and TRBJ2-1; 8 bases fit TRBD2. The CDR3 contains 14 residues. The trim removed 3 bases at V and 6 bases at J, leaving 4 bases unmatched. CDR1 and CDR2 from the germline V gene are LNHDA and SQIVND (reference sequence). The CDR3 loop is CASSISGKGNEQFF. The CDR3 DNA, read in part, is TGTGCCAGTAGTATTAGCGGGAAAGGCAATGAG.

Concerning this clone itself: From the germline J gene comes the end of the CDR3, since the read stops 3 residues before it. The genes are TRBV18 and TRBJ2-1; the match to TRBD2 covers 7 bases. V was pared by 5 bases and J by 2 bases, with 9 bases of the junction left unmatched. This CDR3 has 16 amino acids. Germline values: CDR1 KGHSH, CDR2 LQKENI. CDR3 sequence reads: CASSTSSGTTYNEQFF. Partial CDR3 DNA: TGTGCCAGCTCAACGTCTAGCGGAACAACCTACAATGAG.

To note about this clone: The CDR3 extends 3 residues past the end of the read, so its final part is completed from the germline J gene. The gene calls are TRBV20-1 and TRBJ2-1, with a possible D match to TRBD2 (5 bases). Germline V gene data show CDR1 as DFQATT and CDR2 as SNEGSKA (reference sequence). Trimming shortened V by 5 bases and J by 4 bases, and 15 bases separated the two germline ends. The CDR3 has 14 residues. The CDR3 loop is CSALIAIRYNEQFF. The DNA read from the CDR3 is TGCAGTGCTTTAATAGCGATCCGTTACAATGAG.

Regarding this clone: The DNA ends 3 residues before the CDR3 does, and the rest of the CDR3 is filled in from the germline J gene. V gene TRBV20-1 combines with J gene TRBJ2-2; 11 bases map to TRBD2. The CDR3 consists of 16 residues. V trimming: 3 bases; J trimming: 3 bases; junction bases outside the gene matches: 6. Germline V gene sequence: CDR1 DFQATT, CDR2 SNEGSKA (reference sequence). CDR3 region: CSASGLSGRDTGELFF. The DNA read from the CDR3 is TGCAGTGCTAGCGGACTTAGCGGGAGGGACACCGGGGAG.

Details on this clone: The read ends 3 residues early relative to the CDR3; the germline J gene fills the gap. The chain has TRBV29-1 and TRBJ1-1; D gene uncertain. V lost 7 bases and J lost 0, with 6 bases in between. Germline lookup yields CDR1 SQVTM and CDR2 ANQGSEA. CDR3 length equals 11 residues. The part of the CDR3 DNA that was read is TGCAGCGCCCAGGTGAACACTGAA. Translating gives CSAQVNTE. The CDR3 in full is CSAQVNTEAFF.

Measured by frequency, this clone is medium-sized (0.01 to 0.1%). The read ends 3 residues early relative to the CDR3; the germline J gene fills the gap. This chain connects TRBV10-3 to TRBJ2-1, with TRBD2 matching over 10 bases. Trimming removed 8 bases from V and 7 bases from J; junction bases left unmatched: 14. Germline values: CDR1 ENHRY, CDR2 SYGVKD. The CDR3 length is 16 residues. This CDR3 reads CAIRPRSSGSNNEQFF. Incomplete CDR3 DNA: TGTGCCATCCGACCGCGTTCTAGCGGGAGTAATAATGAG.

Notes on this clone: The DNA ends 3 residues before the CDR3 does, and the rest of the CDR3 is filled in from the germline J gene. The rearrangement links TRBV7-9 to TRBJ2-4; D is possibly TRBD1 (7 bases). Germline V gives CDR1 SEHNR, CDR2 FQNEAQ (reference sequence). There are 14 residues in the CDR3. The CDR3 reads CASGLTGGGYGQYF. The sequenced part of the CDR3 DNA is TGTGCCAGCGGACTGACAGGAGGGGGCTATGGT.

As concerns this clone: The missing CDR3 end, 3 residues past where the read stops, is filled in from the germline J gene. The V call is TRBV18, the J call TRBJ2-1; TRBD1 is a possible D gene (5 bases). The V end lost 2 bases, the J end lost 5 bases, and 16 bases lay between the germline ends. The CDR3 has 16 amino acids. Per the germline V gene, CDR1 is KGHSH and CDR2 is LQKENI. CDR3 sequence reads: CASSPNRQTRDNEQFF. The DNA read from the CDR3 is TGTGCCAGCTCACCAAACCGACAGACCCGAGACAATGAG.

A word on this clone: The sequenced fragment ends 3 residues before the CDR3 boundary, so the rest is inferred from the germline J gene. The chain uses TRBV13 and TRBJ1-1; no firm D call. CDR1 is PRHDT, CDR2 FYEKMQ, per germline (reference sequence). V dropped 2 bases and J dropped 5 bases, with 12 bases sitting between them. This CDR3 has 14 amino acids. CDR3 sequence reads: CASSLTNRVTEAFF. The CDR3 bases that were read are TGTGCCAGCAGCTTAACGAACAGAGTTACTGAA.

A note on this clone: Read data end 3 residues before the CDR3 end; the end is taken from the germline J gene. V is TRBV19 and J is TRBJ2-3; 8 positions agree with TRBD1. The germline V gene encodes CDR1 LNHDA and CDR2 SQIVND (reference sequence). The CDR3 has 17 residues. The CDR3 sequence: CARKDRGSGYSNQPQYF. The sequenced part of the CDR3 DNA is TGTGCCAGGAAAGACAGGGGCAGCGGTTATAGCAATCAGCCG.

The CDR3 reads CASSQSTGYDYTF. The sequenced CDR3 bases are TGTGCCAGCTCACAATCGACAGGGTACGAC. The rearrangement joins TRBV18 to TRBJ1-2; TRBD1 agrees at 7 bases. The read terminates 3 residues before the CDR3 end, so the remaining end is supplied by the germline J gene. Germline V gene sequence: CDR1 KGHSH, CDR2 LQKENI. This CDR3 is built from 13 residues.

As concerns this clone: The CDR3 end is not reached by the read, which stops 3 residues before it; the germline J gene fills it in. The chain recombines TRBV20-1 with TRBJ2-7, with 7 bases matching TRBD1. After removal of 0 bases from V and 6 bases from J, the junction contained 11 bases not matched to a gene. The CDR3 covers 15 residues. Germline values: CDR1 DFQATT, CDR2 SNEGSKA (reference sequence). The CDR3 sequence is CSARDIKTGFVEQYF. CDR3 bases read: TGCAGTGCTAGAGACATCAAGACAGGGTTTGTCGAG.

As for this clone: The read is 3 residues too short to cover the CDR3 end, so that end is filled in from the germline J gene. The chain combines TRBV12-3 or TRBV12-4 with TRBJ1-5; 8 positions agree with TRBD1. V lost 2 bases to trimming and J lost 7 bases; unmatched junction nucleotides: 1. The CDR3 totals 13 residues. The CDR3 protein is CASSLQGAQPQHF. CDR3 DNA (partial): TGTGCCAGCAGTTTACAGGGGGCGCAGCCC.

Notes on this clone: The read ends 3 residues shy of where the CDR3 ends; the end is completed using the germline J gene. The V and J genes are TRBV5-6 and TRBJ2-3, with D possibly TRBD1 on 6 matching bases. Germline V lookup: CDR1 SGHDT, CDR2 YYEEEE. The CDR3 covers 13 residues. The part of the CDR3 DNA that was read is TGTGCCAGCGTGCCTAGGGGACAAGAGACG. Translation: CASVPRGQET. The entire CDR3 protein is CASVPRGQETQYF.

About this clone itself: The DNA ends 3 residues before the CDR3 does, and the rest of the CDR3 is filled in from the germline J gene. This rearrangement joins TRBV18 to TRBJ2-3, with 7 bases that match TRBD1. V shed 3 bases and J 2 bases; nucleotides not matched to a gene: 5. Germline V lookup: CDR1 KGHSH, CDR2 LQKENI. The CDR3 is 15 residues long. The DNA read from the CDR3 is TGTGCCAGCTCACCGGAACAGGGGTTCACAGATACG. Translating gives CASSPEQGFTDT. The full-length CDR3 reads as CASSPEQGFTDTQYF.

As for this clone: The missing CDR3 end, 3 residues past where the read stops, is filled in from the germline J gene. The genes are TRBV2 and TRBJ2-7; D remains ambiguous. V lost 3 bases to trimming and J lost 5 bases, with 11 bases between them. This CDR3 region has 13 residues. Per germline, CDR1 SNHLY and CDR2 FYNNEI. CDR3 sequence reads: CASSELLAHEQYF. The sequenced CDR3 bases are TGTGCCAGCAGTGAGTTGCTGGCCCACGAG.

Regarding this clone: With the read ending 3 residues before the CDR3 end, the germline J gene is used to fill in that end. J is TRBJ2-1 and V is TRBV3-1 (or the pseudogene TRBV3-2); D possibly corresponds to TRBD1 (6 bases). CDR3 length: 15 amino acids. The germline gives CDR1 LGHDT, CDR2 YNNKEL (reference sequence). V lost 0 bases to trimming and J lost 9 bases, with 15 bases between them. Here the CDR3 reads CASSQDHRDLTEQFF. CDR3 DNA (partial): TGTGCCAGCAGCCAAGATCACAGGGACCTCACTGAG.

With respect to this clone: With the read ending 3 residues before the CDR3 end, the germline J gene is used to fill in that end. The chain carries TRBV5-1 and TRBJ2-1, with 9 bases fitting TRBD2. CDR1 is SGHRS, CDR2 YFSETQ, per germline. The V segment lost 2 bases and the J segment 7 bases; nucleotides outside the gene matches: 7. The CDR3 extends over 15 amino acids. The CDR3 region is CASSLVAGEWNEQFF. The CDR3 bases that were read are TGCGCCAGCAGCTTAGTAGCGGGAGAGTGGAATGAG.

CDR3 DNA (partial): TGTGCCAGCAGGCTAACAGGGGGCAGCGAG. Translation gives CASRLTGGSE. From start to end, the CDR3 is CASRLTGGSEQYF. V gene TRBV28 combines with J gene TRBJ2-7, with 9 bases identical to TRBD1. The read terminates 3 residues before the CDR3 end, so the remaining end is supplied by the germline J gene. Germline CDR1 reads MDHEN; CDR2 reads SYDVKM. This CDR3 has 13 amino acids. The J segment lost 6 bases and the V segment lost 6 bases, leaving 6 bases of the junction unmatched.

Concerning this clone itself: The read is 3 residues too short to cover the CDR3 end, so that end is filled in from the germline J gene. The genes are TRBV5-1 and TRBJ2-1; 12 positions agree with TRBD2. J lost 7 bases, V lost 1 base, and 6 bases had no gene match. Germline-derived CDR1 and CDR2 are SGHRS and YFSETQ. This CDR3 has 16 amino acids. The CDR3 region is CASSLRSSGRENEQFF. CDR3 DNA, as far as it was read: TGCGCCAGCAGCTTGAGGTCTAGCGGGAGGGAGAATGAG. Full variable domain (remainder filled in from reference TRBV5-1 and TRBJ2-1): KAGVTQTPRYLIKTRGQQVTLSCSPISGHRSVSWYQQTPGQGLQFLFEYFSETQRNKGNFPGRFSGRQFSNSRSEMNVSTLELGDSALYLCASSLRSSGRENEQFFGPGTRLTVL.

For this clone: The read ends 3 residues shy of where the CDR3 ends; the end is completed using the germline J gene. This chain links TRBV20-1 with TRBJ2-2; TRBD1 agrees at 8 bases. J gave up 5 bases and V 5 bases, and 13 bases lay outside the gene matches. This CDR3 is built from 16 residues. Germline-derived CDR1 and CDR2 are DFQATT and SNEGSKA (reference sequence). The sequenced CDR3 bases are TGCAGTGCTCAGGCGGGCCTCAGGGGGCCTACCGGGGAG. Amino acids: CSAQAGLRGPTGE. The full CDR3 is CSAQAGLRGPTGELFF.

The sequenced part of the CDR3 DNA is TGTGCCAGCTCACCACCATCACAGGGATCAGATACC. Protein product: CASSPPSQGSDT. In full, the CDR3 is CASSPPSQGSDTYTF. J is TRBJ1-2 and V is TRBV18, with a tentative D call TRBD1 (6 bases). The observed sequence ends 3 residues before the CDR3 terminus, with the missing tail filled in from the germline J gene. CDR3 size: 15 residues. CDR1 is KGHSH and CDR2 is LQKENI in the germline V gene. Supplemented by reference TRBV18 and TRBJ1-2, the full variable domain reads NAGVMQNPRHLVRRRGQEARLRCSPMKGHSHVYWYRQLPEEGLKFMVYLQKENIIDESGMPKERFSAEFPKEGPSILRIQQVVRGDSAAYFCASSPPSQGSDTYTFGSGTRLTVV.

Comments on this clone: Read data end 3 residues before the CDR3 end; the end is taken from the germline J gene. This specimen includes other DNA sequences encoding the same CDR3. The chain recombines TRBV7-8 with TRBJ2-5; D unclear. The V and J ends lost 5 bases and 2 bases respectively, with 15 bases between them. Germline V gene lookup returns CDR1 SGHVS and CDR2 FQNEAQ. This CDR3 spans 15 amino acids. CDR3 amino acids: CASSLRLEPQETQYF. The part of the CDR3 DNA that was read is TGTGCCAGCAGCCTCCGACTGGAACCTCAAGAGACC.

Partial CDR3 DNA: TGTGCCAGTAGTACGGGCGGGAGTACTGAA. It codes for CASSTGGSTE. The full CDR3 sequence reads CASSTGGSTEAFF. The chain combines TRBV19 with TRBJ1-1; unclear D gene. The CDR3 is cut off 3 residues early in the read; its end comes from the germline J gene. Germline-derived CDR1 and CDR2 are LNHDA and SQIVND (reference sequence). V lost 4 bases, J lost 5 bases, and 11 bases lay in between. This CDR3 is built from 13 residues.

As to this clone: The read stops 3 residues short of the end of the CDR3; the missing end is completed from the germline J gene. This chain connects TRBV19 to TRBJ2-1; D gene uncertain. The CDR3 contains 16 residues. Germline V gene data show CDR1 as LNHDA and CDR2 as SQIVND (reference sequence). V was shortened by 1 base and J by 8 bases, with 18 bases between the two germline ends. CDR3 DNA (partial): TGTGCCAGTAGTATAGTCCATCAGAACCTCGCCTATGAG. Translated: CASSIVHQNLAYE. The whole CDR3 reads CASSIVHQNLAYEQFF.

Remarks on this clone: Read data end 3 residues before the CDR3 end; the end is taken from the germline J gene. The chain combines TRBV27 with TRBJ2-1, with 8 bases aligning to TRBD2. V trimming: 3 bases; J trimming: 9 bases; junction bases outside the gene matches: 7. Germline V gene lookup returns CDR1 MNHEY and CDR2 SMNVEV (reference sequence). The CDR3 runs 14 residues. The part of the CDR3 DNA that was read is TGTGCCAGCAGTTTTGGGACTAGTCTAGGTGAG. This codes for CASSFGTSLGE. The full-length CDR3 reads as CASSFGTSLGEQFF.

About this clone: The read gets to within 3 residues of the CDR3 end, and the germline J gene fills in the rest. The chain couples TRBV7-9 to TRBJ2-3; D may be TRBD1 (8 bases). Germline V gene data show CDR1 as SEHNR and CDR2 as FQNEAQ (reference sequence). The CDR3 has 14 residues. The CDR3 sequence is CASSSQGARETQYF. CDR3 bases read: TGTGCCAGCAGTTCTCAGGGGGCGCGGGAGACG.

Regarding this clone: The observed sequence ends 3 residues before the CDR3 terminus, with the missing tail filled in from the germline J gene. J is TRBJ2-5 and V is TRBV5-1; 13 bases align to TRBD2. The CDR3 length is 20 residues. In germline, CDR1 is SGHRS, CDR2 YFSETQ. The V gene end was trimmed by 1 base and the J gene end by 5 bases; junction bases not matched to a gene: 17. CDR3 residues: CASSLWGTGTSGTLGETQYF. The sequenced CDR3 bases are TGCGCCAGCAGCTTGTGGGGGACCGGGACTAGCGGGACGTTGGGGGAGACC.